The 4 T cell receptor beta chains below all came from one sample that was sequenced in a study of blood T cell repertoires in COVID-19. Assay used: immunoSEQ multiplex PCR; TCRdb lists only in-frame clones, some missing. Of approximately 250,000 clones listed, approximately 87% are singletons. The sequencing sample was made of peripheral blood. The receptors come from a man aged 60-69 years who had recovered from COVID-19.

The J gene is TRBJ1-1, the V gene TRBV3-1 (or the pseudogene TRBV3-2); TRBD1 matches 9 bases. Germline CDR1 is LGHDT and CDR2 is YNNKEL (reference sequence). The ends lost 3 bases at V and 4 bases at J; junction bases unmatched: 9. CDR3 length: 16 residues. For the CDR3, the DNA is TGTGCCAGCAGCCATCAGGACAGGGGAGCGGGCACTGAAGCTTTCTTT. It translates to CASSHQDRGAGTEAFF.

This chain joins TRBV7-9 and TRBJ1-5; D uncertain. Trimming removed 5 bases from V and 3 bases from J, with 11 bases in between. Germline loops: CDR1 SEHNR, CDR2 FQNEAQ (reference sequence). This CDR3 is built from 14 residues. CDR3 in amino acids: CASSREAPNQPQHF. The CDR3 DNA reads TGTGCCAGCAGCCGGGAGGCGCCCAATCAGCCCCAGCATTTT.

The chain couples TRBV14 to TRBJ2-5; TRBD2 agrees at 10 bases. The germline V gene encodes CDR1 SGHDN and CDR2 FVKESK. Unmatched junction bases numbered 7, after V lost 4 bases and J lost 5 bases. This CDR3 spans 15 amino acids. CDR3: CASSPGTSVYETQYF. Here the CDR3 DNA reads TGTGCCAGCAGCCCCGGGACTAGCGTCTACGAGACCCAGTACTTC.

The rearrangement uses TRBV5-5 and TRBJ2-7; D call uncertain. The germline V gene has CDR1 SGHKS and CDR2 YYEKEE (reference sequence). The CDR3 is 13 amino acids. Trimming left V 5 bases short and J 2 bases short, with 11 bases between. For the CDR3, the DNA is TGTGCCAGCAGTCCGACTGGAGCCTACGAGCAGTACTTC. Amino acids: CASSPTGAYEQYF. Full variable domain (remainder filled in from reference TRBV5-5 and TRBJ2-7): DAGVTQSPTHLIKTRGQQVTLRCSPISGHKSVSWYQQVLGQGPQFIFQYYEKEERGRGNFPDRFSARQFPNYSSELNVNALLLGDSALYLCASSPTGAYEQYFGPGTRLTVT.